This passage covers 4 T cell receptor beta chains from one sample sequenced in a study of blood T cell repertoires in COVID-19. This table comes from immunoSEQ multiplex PCR, and its TCRdb copy is limited to in-frame clones, with some not included. The sample lists about 160,000 clones; approximately 83% were seen once. Source material: peripheral blood. Receptors were obtained from a woman older than 75 with active or convalescent COVID-19.

The J gene is TRBJ2-1, the V gene TRBV27, with 8 nucleotides matching TRBD2. CDR1 and CDR2 from the germline V gene are MNHEY and SMNVEV (reference sequence). The V gene end was trimmed by 5 bases and the J gene end by 4 bases; junction bases not matched to a gene: 7. This CDR3 comprises 15 residues. CDR3 coding DNA: TGTGCCAGCAGTACTTCCGGGACTAGTTACAATGAGCAGTTCTTC. Residues: CASSTSGTSYNEQFF.

The rearrangement links TRBV25-1 to TRBJ1-2, with D hard to call. The CDR3 contains 12 residues. Per germline, CDR1 MGHDK and CDR2 SYGVNS. V lost 8 bases and J lost 8, with 15 bases in between. CDR3 sequence reads: CASSDTQYGYTF. The CDR3 region has the DNA TGTGCCAGCTCCGACACGCAGTACGGCTACACCTTC.

The chain links TRBV6-2 or TRBV6-3 to TRBJ1-2; TRBD1 matches 7 bases. The CDR3 sequence is 14 residues long. Trimming took 6 bases from V and 2 from J; bases not matched to a gene: 6. Germline CDR1 MNHEY, CDR2 SVGEGT. The CDR3 sequence is CASSATGSNYGYTF. The CDR3 coding sequence is TGTGCCAGCAGCGCGACAGGGTCGAACTATGGCTACACCTTC.

This chain uses TRBV11-2 with TRBJ1-2; possible D gene TRBD1, 6 bases. Germline V gives CDR1 SGHAT, CDR2 FQNNGV. V lost 4 bases and J 2 bases, leaving 14 bases between the germline ends. This CDR3 is built from 15 residues. CDR3 nucleotide sequence: TGTGCCAGCAGCTCCGGCAGGGGTCTAAACTATGGCTACACCTTC. Its translation is CASSSGRGLNYGYTF.